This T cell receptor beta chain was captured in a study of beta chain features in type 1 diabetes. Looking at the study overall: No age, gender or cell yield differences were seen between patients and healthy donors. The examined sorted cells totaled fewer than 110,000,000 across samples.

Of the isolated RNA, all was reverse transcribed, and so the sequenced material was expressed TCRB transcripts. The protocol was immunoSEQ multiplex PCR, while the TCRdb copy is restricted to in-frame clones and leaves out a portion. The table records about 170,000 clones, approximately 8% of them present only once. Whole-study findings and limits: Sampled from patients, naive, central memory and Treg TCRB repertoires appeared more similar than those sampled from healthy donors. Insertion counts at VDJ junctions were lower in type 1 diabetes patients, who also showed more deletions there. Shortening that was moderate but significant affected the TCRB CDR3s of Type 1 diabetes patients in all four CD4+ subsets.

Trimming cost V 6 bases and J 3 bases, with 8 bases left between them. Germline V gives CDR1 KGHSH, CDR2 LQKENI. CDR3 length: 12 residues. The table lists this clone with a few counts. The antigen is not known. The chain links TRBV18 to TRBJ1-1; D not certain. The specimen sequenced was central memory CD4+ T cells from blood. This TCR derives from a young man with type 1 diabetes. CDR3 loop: CASSSGYTEAFF. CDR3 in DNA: TGTGCCAGCTCCTCGGGATACACTGAAGCTTTCTTT.